This TCR beta chain stems from a study of vaccination effects on CD4 cells after COVID-19. This CDR3 is 14 amino acids long. V lost 1 base, J lost 6 bases, and 12 bases lay in between. Per germline, CDR1 MNHNS and CDR2 SASEGT. Clones were sequenced by immunoSEQ multiplex PCR, and TCRdb holds only the in-frame ones, with some missing. Altogether about 81,000 clones are present, under 85% being singletons, with the ten largest covering about 1%. In regard to this clone: The antigen is undetermined.

The ViraFEST assay expanded antigen-specific CD4+ T cells with viral peptide pools before sequencing. Culture lasted roughly eleven days before CD4+ T cell isolation. All participants had two doses of either the BNT162b2 or mRNA-1273 vaccine. The sequence was obtained from a human donor who received a COVID-19 vaccine. The input for sequencing was CD4+ T cells from PBMCs cultured with HCoV-OC43 spike peptides, taken after COVID-19 vaccination. Subset specified: HCoV-OC43 spike overlapping peptide pool stimulation. V is TRBV6-1 and J is TRBJ1-2; no definite D call. The CDR3 sequence: CASSEGSWPNGYTF. CDR3 nucleotide sequence: TGTGCCAGCAGTGAAGGAAGCTGGCCTAATGGCTACACCTTC.